The TCR beta chain under discussion was sequenced for a study of siplizumab effects on memory and regulatory T cells. Whole-study findings and limits: Proliferating Tregs from siplizumab cultures lacked functional confirmation of suppression. In unstimulated cells, naive T cells appeared more diverse than memory T cells and seemed major alloresponse contributors.

Profiling relied on immunoSEQ multiplex PCR, and the TCRdb table lists in-frame clones only, not all of them. Among approximately 100,000 clones listed, roughly 94% were seen once. About this clone: Its cognate antigen is unknown.

V was trimmed by 11 bases and J by 6 bases, leaving 16 bases between them. The germline V gene encodes CDR1 SGHAT and CDR2 FQNNGV. The CDR3 has 12 amino acids. Sequenced input: Tregs sorted from blood. The genes are TRBV11-2 and TRBJ1-1; a possible D gene is TRBD1 (6 bases). This receptor was identified in a human donor in good health. As DNA, the CDR3 is TGTGCCTGCCAGGGGATTTTGTCTGAAGCTTTCTTT. Its translation: CACQGILSEAFF.